The next 6 T cell receptor beta chains were all read from a single sample in a study of shared clonotypes between healthy human individuals. The method was immunoSEQ multiplex PCR; TCRdb's version includes in-frame clones alone and lacks a portion of them. The repertoire holds some 2,500,000 clones, with 85% to 95% as singletons. Sequencing was done on a sample of naive CD4+ T cells from PBMCs. Subset indicated: CD45RA+ positively selected. These receptors all stem from a man younger than 30 in good health. Some clones in this sample may be carry-over from other donors' samples.

The chain links TRBV4-3 to TRBJ1-1, with D hard to call. The CDR3 runs to 14 residues. V was pared by 0 bases and J by 4 bases, with 9 bases between. Germline V lookup: CDR1 LGHNA, CDR2 YSLEER. The CDR3 DNA is TGCGCCAGCAGCCAAGAATTGGGCGCCACTGAAGCTTTCTTT. Translating it yields CASSQELGATEAFF.

This chain connects TRBV25-1 to TRBJ2-7; the D gene is possibly TRBD1 (5 bases). Germline CDR1 reads MGHDK; CDR2 reads SYGVNS. V lost 3 bases, J lost 0 bases, and 12 bases lay in between. The CDR3 spans 15 residues. CDR3 loop: CASSDYRTSSYEQYF. In nucleotides, the CDR3 is TGTGCCAGCAGTGACTACAGGACCAGCTCCTACGAGCAGTACTTC.

This rearrangement joins TRBV9 to TRBJ2-2; D is tentatively TRBD1 or TRBD2 (5 bases each). From germline, CDR1 is SGDLS and CDR2 YYNGEE. The CDR3 is 15 amino acids. V was trimmed by 2 bases and J by 3 bases, leaving 11 bases between them. The CDR3 loop reads CASSVSGTDTGELFF. CDR3 sequence (DNA): TGTGCCAGCAGCGTTTCTGGGACCGACACCGGGGAGCTGTTTTTT.

The chain couples TRBV5-1 to TRBJ1-2; D unclear. In germline, CDR1 is SGHRS, CDR2 YFSETQ. The CDR3 sequence is 15 residues long. The ends were cut back, 1 base at V and 0 bases at J, with 10 bases in the middle. CDR3 residues: CASSLMTYSNYGYTF. CDR3 DNA sequence: TGCGCCAGCAGCTTGATGACGTACTCTAACTATGGCTACACCTTC. The full variable domain, with the rest looked up from reference TRBV5-1 and TRBJ1-2, is KAGVTQTPRYLIKTRGQQVTLSCSPISGHRSVSWYQQTPGQGLQFLFEYFSETQRNKGNFPGRFSGRQFSNSRSEMNVSTLELGDSALYLCASSLMTYSNYGYTFGSGTRLTVV.

The chain links TRBV11-3 to TRBJ2-2; D is possibly TRBD2 (6 bases). From germline, CDR1 is SGHNT and CDR2 YENEEA. The CDR3 runs to 18 residues. The V end was cut by 5 bases, the J end by 5 bases, with 24 bases between. CDR3 sequence (DNA): TGTGCCAGCAGCGGAGCGGGTCTAGCGAGCCCGGGGACCGGGGAGCTGTTTTTT. Residues: CASSGAGLASPGTGELFF.

The J gene is TRBJ2-4, the V gene TRBV7-9; D is ambiguous. This CDR3 region has 16 residues. Trimming shortened V by 5 bases and J by 6 bases, and 20 bases separated the two germline ends. Per germline, CDR1 SEHNR and CDR2 FQNEAQ (reference sequence). The CDR3 sequence: CASSPSLYERVNIQYF. CDR3 sequence (DNA): TGTGCCAGCAGCCCCTCCCTCTACGAGAGAGTAAACATTCAGTACTTC.